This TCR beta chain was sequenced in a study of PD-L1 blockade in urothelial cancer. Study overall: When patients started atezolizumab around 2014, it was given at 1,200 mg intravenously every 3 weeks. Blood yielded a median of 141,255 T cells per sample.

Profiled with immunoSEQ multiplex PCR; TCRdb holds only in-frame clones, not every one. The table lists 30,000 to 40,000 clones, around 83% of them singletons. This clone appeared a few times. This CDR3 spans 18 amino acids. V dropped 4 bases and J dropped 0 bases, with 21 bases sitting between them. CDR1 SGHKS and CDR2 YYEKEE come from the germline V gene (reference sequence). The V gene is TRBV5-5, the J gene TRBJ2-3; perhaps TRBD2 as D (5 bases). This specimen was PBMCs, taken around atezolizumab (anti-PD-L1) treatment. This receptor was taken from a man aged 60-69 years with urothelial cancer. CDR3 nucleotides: TGTGCCAGCAGCCATTCTCTCGGTCTCGGGGTTAGCACAGATACGCAGTATTTT. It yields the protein CASSHSLGLGVSTDTQYF.